The 24 T cell receptor beta chains given below trace back to one sample, sequenced in a study of T cell repertoires in cytomegalovirus infection (dated by TCRdb to the late 2010s). Sequencing was performed on an Illumina HiSeq 1500. TCRdb applied fastp at Q25 and MiXCR to the public reads, then kept only in-frame beta chains. A single entry per CDR3 protein holds the most common genes and DNA from its merged rows. Across this sample there are about 700,000 distinct CDR3 sequences, with approximately 33% seen only once. The top ten clones comprise roughly 20% of the sample. Their antigen targets remain unknown. The treatment or condition label, read with the paper, signifies: in vitro stimulation with specific CMV peptide epitopes to enrich CMV-specific T cells. Sequencing was performed on cultured PBMCs, taken from culture after CMV antigen stimulation. These TCRs come from a human donor in good health (CMV status not recorded). Some clones in this sample may be carry-over from other donors' samples.

In its sample, this clonotype was seen a few times. The chain recombines TRBV27 with TRBJ2-1; 9 bases align to TRBD2. Germline V lookup: CDR1 MNHEY, CDR2 SMNVEV (reference sequence). The CDR3 length is 15 residues. J gave up 5 bases and V 6 bases, and 8 bases lay outside the gene matches. CDR3 amino acids: CASRETSGSHNEQFF. CDR3 bases: TGTGCCAGCAGGGAAACTAGCGGGTCCCACAATGAGCAGTTCTTC.

The J gene is TRBJ2-6, the V gene TRBV20-1; maybe TRBD1 (6 bases). The length of the CDR3 is 14 residues. V lost 6 bases to trimming and J lost 2 bases, with 11 bases between them. CDR1 and CDR2 from the germline V gene are DFQATT and SNEGSKA (reference sequence). The CDR3 loop is CSAPTGTGANVLTF. CDR3 bases: TGCAGTGCCCCAACAGGGACTGGGGCCAACGTCCTGACTTTC.

V usage is TRBV7-6 and J usage is TRBJ2-1; TRBD2 matches at 9 bases. The CDR3 has 17 amino acids. J lost 5 bases, V lost 5 bases, and 13 bases had no gene match. Germline V gives CDR1 SGHVS, CDR2 FNYEAQ. The CDR3 bases are TGTGCCAGCAGCCCCAAGCGGGGGGTGGCGGGCCACAATGAGCAGTTCTTC. Translated, it gives CASSPKRGVAGHNEQFF.

This clonotype has only a few counts. The CDR3 protein is CASSPDPPRRVQETQYF. The CDR3 DNA reads TGTGCCAGCTCACCAGATCCCCCCCGGAGGGTCCAAGAGACCCAGTACTTC. The chain recombines TRBV18 with TRBJ2-5; D is possibly TRBD2 (6 bases). Trimming took 2 bases from V and 1 from J, leaving 17 bases between them. The CDR3 totals 17 residues. Germline values: CDR1 KGHSH, CDR2 LQKENI.

The chain uses TRBV20-1 and TRBJ2-5, with 7 positions matching TRBD1. The CDR3 length is 15 residues. Germline V CDR1 and CDR2: DFQATT, SNEGSKA (reference sequence). V was pared by 6 bases and J by 2 bases, with 12 bases of the junction left unmatched. The CDR3 nucleotides are TGCAGTGCCCCGGATCTCAGGGGGATACAAGAGACCCAGTACTTC. It specifies CSAPDLRGIQETQYF.

This clonotype was seen many times. V and J are TRBV7-8 and TRBJ1-1; 7 positions match TRBD1. The CDR3 contains 14 residues. V was clipped by 2 bases and J by 10 bases; unmatched bases: 10. The germline V gene has CDR1 SGHVS and CDR2 FQNEAQ. The CDR3 bases are TGTGCCAGCAGCTTAAGCAGGGGGACCTACCCAGCTTTCTTT. This codes for CASSLSRGTYPAFF. Complete variable domain (other parts from reference TRBV7-8 and TRBJ1-1): GAGVSQSPRYKVAKRGQDVALRCDPISGHVSLFWYQQALGQGPEFLTYFQNEAQLDKSGLPSDRFFAERPEGSVSTLKIQRTQQEDSAVYLCASSLSRGTYPAFFGQGTRLTVV.

The chain couples TRBV2 to TRBJ2-1, with TRBD2 matching over 14 bases. Germline V gene lookup returns CDR1 SNHLY and CDR2 FYNNEI. V lost 6 bases and J lost 15; bases outside the gene matches: 13. This CDR3 comprises 15 residues. The chain's CDR3 is CASSGPGLAGESAFF. CDR3 in DNA: TGTGCCAGCAGCGGCCCGGGACTAGCGGGAGAATCGGCGTTCTTC.

The rearrangement joins TRBV20-1 to TRBJ1-1, with a possible D match to TRBD1 (5 bases). Deletions cut 4 bases from V and 8 bases from J, with 17 bases between. Germline CDR1 is DFQATT and CDR2 is SNEGSKA (reference sequence). CDR3 size: 13 residues. DNA of the CDR3: TGCAGTGCTACCCTCGGGGCAGATAGAGAAGCTTTCTTT. The encoded protein is CSATLGADREAFF.

The chain joins TRBV6-8 to TRBJ2-3; TRBD2 matches at 10 bases. With 6 bases clipped from V and 2 bases from J, the junction kept 8 bases outside the gene matches. The germline gives CDR1 MNHGY, CDR2 SAAAGT. The CDR3 totals 16 residues. The CDR3 protein is CASSLRLAGITDTQYF. The CDR3 nucleotides are TGTGCCAGCAGCCTCAGACTAGCGGGCATCACAGATACGCAGTATTTT.

The chain recombines TRBV19 with TRBJ1-3; D is ambiguous. V lost 5 bases, J lost 1 base, and 15 bases lay in between. This CDR3 is built from 16 residues. Germline-derived CDR1 and CDR2 are LNHDA and SQIVND (reference sequence). CDR3 sequence reads: CASSLPGTVSGNTIYF. In DNA, the CDR3 is TGTGCCAGTAGTCTACCAGGAACCGTGTCTGGAAACACCATATATTTT. Together with reference TRBV19 and TRBJ1-3, the CDR3 gives the full variable domain: DGGITQSPKYLFRKEGQNVTLSCEQNLNHDAMYWYRQDPGQGLRLIYYSQIVNDFQKGDIAEGYSVSREKKESFPLTVTSAQKNPTAFYLCASSLPGTVSGNTIYFGEGSWLTVV.

The chain links TRBV18 to TRBJ2-5; a weak D match, TRBD1 (5 bases). There are 14 residues in the CDR3. Between the trimmed V and J ends, which lost 6 bases and 3 bases, there was a span of 14 bases. CDR1 and CDR2 from the germline V gene are KGHSH and LQKENI. In nucleotides, the CDR3 is TGTGCCAGCTCCGCCCTACGACAGAAAGAGACCCAGTACTTC. Its translation is CASSALRQKETQYF.

This clonotype was detected a few times. The chain joins TRBV6-6 to TRBJ2-3, with D perhaps matching TRBD1 (5 bases). CDR1 is MNHNY, CDR2 SVGAGI, per germline (reference sequence). With 0 bases removed from V and 11 bases from J, the gap between germline ends came to 12 bases. The CDR3 runs 13 residues. For the CDR3, the DNA is TGTGCCAGCAGTTACTCTCCAACAGACAGGCAGTATTTT. It translates to CASSYSPTDRQYF.

The V and J genes are TRBV10-3 and TRBJ1-3; 12 positions agree with TRBD1. Germline V CDR1 and CDR2: ENHRY, SYGVKD. The junction had 14 bases not matched to a gene; V was cut back by 7 bases and J by 4 bases. The CDR3 extends over 18 amino acids. In DNA, the CDR3 is TGTGCCATCAATCCCGGGACAGGGGGCGCAAGGTCCGGAAACACCATATATTTT. It codes for CAINPGTGGARSGNTIYF.

In regard to this clonotype: One junction end disagrees with the germline gene, perhaps due to a read error. V gene TRBV18 combines with J gene TRBJ2-1, with D possibly being TRBD1 or TRBD2 (5 bases each). This CDR3 spans 13 amino acids. Germline loops: CDR1 KGHSH, CDR2 LQKENI. The CDR3 nucleotides read TGTGCCAGCTCACCACCGGGGGACCCCCGGGGTCACTTC. Translating it yields CASSPPGDPRGHF.

This clonotype has more than one count but fewer than ten. J is TRBJ1-1 and V is TRBV7-8, with unresolved D. The CDR3 is made up of 15 amino acids. Germline CDR1 is SGHVS and CDR2 is FQNEAQ. The germline V and J ends were trimmed by 6 bases and 5 bases, with 19 bases remaining between them. The CDR3 sequence is CASSTGPSPGTEAFF. CDR3 DNA: TGTGCCAGCAGTACGGGCCCCTCTCCGGGAACTGAAGCTTTCTTT. Full variable domain (rest looked up from reference TRBV7-8 and TRBJ1-1): GAGVSQSPRYKVAKRGQDVALRCDPISGHVSLFWYQQALGQGPEFLTYFQNEAQLDKSGLPSDRFFAERPEGSVSTLKIQRTQQEDSAVYLCASSTGPSPGTEAFFGQGTRLTVV.

This chain joins TRBV19 and TRBJ1-1, with 7 positions matching TRBD1. Germline CDR1 reads LNHDA; CDR2 reads SQIVND (reference sequence). Trimming removed 3 bases from V and 1 base from J; junction bases left unmatched: 8. The CDR3 totals 16 residues. The CDR3 region has the DNA TGTGCCAGTAGTATGGAGACAGGGCGGGCGAACACTGAAGCTTTCTTT. Translation: CASSMETGRANTEAFF.

This clonotype has just one count. V usage is TRBV18 and J usage is TRBJ2-1, with 9 bases matching TRBD2. The germline gives CDR1 KGHSH, CDR2 LQKENI. The V segment lost 6 bases and the J segment 9 bases; nucleotides outside the gene matches: 9. This CDR3 is built from 14 residues. CDR3 nucleotides: TGTGCCAGCTCCCCCGGGACTAGCTCCACTGAGCAGTTCTTC. Protein product: CASSPGTSSTEQFF. The full variable domain, rest sourced from reference TRBV18 and TRBJ2-1, is NAGVMQNPRHLVRRRGQEARLRCSPMKGHSHVYWYRQLPEEGLKFMVYLQKENIIDESGMPKERFSAEFPKEGPSILRIQQVVRGDSAAYFCASSPGTSSTEQFFGPGTRLTVL.

The chain uses TRBV7-6 and TRBJ2-1; 7 bases agree with TRBD1. J lost 3 bases, V lost 2 bases, and 10 bases had no gene match. From germline, CDR1 is SGHVS and CDR2 FNYEAQ. The CDR3 extends over 17 amino acids. CDR3: CASSLRGRDRIYNEQFF. CDR3 DNA: TGTGCCAGCAGCTTACGAGGCCGGGACAGAATCTACAATGAGCAGTTCTTC.

The chain employs TRBV20-1 and TRBJ1-2; possible D gene TRBD1, 6 bases. The CDR3 consists of 14 residues. The germline V and J ends were trimmed by 4 bases and 4 bases, with 16 bases remaining between them. CDR1 is DFQATT, CDR2 SNEGSKA, per germline (reference sequence). The CDR3: CSAIYPTGPYGYTF. DNA for the CDR3: TGCAGTGCTATTTACCCGACAGGCCCCTATGGCTACACCTTC.

The rearrangement uses TRBV20-1 and TRBJ1-6; D perhaps matches TRBD1 (5 bases). The V gene's germline CDR1 is DFQATT and CDR2 SNEGSKA (reference sequence). The CDR3 is 13 amino acids. The germline V and J ends were trimmed by 6 bases and 7 bases, with 13 bases remaining between them. CDR3 amino acids: CSARGDSNSPLHF. The DNA for the CDR3 is TGCAGTGCGAGGGGCGACAGCAATTCACCCCTCCACTTT.

This chain links TRBV7-9 with TRBJ2-7; D remains unclear. V shed 0 bases and J shed 2 bases, with 5 bases lying between them. Germline V gene data show CDR1 as SEHNR and CDR2 as FQNEAQ (reference sequence). The CDR3 contains 13 residues. The CDR3 here is CASSLAQTYEQYF. The CDR3 DNA is TGTGCCAGCAGCTTAGCGCAGACCTACGAGCAGTACTTC.

The rearrangement joins TRBV2 to TRBJ2-2, with unresolved D. The CDR3 totals 13 residues. V gave up 6 bases and J gave up 6 bases, with 11 bases separating them. Per the germline V gene, CDR1 is SNHLY and CDR2 is FYNNEI. As DNA, the CDR3 is TGTGCCAGCAGCCAAGGGCCCTCCGGGGAGCTGTTTTTT. It yields the protein CASSQGPSGELFF.

This chain connects TRBV6-6 to TRBJ2-3, with D possibly matching TRBD1 (5 bases). Germline V gene sequence: CDR1 MNHNY, CDR2 SVGAGI (reference sequence). V was pared by 7 bases and J by 2 bases, with 13 bases between. This CDR3 comprises 14 residues. CDR3 DNA sequence: TGTGCCAGCATGGGGCAGGGATACACAGATACGCAGTATTTT. Protein product: CASMGQGYTDTQYF.

This clonotype turned up a few times. The chain carries TRBV10-3 and TRBJ2-3, with 7 nucleotides matching TRBD2. Germline CDR1 reads ENHRY; CDR2 reads SYGVKD. V lost 10 bases to trimming and J lost 0 bases; unmatched junction nucleotides: 13. The CDR3 has 16 amino acids. The CDR3, as DNA: TGTGCCACCGCTCATCCTAGCGGAACTAGCACAGATACGCAGTATTTT. Protein: CATAHPSGTSTDTQYF.